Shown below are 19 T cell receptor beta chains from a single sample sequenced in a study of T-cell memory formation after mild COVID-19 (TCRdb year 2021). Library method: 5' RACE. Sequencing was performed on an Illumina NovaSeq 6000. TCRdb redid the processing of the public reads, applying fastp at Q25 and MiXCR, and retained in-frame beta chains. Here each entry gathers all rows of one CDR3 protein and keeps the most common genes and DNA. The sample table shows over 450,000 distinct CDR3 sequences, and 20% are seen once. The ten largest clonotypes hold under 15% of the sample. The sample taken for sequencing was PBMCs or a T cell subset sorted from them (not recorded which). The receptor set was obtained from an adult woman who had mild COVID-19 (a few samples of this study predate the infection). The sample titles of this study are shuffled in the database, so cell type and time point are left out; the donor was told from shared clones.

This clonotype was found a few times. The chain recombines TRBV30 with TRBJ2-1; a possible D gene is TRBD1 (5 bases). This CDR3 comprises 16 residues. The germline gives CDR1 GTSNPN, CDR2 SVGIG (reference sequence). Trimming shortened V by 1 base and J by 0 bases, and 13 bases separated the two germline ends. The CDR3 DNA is TGTGCCTGGAGTGATCCCCCCGACAGCTCCTACAATGAGCAGTTCTTC. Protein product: CAWSDPPDSSYNEQFF.

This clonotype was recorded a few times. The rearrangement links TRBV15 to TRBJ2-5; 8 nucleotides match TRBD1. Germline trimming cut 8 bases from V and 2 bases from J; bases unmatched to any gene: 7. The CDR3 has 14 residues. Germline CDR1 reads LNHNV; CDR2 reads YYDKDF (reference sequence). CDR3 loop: CATSWDRRQETQYF. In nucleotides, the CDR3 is TGTGCCACCTCATGGGACAGGCGACAAGAGACCCAGTACTTC.

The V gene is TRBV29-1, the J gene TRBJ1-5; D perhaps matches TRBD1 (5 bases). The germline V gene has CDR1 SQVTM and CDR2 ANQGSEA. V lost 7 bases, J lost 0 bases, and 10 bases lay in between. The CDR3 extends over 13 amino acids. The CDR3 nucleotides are TGCAGCGCGAGCCAGGGTAGCAATCAGCCCCAGCATTTT. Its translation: CSASQGSNQPQHF.

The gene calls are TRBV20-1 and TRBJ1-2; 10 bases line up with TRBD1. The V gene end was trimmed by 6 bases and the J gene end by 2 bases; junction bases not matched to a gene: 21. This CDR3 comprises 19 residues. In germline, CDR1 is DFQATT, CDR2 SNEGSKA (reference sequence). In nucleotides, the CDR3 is TGCAGTGCCAGAACTTATACCCGATCCGGACAGGGGGTGAACTATGGCTACACCTTC. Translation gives CSARTYTRSGQGVNYGYTF.

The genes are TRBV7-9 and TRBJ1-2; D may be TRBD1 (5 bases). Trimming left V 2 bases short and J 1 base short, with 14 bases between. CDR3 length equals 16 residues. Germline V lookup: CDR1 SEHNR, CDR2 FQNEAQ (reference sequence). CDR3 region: CASSLPPVGDNYGYTF. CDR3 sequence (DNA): TGTGCCAGCAGCTTACCGCCGGTGGGGGATAACTATGGCTACACCTTC.

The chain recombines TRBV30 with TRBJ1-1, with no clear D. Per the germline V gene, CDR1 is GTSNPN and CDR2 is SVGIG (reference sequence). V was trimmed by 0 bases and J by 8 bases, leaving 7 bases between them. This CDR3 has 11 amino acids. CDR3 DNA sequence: TGTGCCTGGAGTGTTGGGATGGAAGCTTTCTTT. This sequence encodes CAWSVGMEAFF.

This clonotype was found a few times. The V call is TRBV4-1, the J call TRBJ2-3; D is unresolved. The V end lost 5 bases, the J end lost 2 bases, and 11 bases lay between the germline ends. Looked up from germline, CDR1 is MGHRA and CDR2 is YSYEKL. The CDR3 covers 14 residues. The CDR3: CASSFEAFTDTQYF. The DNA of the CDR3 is TGCGCCAGCAGCTTCGAGGCCTTCACAGATACGCAGTATTTT.

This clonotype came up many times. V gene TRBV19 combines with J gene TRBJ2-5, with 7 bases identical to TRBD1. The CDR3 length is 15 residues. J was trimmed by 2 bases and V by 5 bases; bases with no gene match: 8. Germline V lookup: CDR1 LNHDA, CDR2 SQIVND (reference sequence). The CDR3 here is CASSPRTGAQETQYF. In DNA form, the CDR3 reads TGTGCCAGTAGTCCCAGGACAGGCGCACAAGAGACCCAGTACTTC.

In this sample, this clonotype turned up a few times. This chain's CDR3 is CASSLGPGRQIEAFF. CDR3 DNA: TGTGCCAGCAGCTTAGGCCCGGGACGCCAAATTGAAGCTTTCTTT. The gene calls are TRBV11-2 and TRBJ1-1; D is perhaps TRBD1 (5 bases). The V gene lost 1 base and the J gene lost 7 bases, with 16 bases spanning the gap. Germline-derived CDR1 and CDR2 are SGHAT and FQNNGV. CDR3 length: 15 residues.

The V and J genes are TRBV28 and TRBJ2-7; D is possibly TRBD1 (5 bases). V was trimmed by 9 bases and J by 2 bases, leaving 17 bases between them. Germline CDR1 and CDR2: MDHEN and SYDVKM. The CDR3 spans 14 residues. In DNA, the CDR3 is TGTGCCAGTTCGAAGAGACAGTCTCCCTACGAGCAGTACTTC. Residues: CASSKRQSPYEQYF.

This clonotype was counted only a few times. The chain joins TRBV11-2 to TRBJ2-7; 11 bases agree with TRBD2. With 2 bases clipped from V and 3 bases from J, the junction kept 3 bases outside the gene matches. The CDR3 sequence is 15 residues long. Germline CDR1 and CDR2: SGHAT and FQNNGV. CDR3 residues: CASSLLAGGLYEQYF. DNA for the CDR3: TGTGCCAGCAGCTTATTAGCGGGGGGGCTCTACGAGCAGTACTTC.

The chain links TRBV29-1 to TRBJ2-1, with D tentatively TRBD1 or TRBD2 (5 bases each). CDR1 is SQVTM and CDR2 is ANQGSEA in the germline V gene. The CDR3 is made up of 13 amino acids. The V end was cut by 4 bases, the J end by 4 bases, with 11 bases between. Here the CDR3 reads CSVARDVYNEQFF. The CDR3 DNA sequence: TGCAGCGTTGCCCGGGACGTTTACAATGAGCAGTTCTTC.

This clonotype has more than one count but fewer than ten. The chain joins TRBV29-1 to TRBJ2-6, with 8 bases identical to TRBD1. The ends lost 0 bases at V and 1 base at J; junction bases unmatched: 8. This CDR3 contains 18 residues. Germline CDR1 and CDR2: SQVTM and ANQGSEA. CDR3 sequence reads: CSVEDWARGQSGANVLTF. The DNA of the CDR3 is TGCAGCGTTGAAGATTGGGCCAGGGGGCAGTCTGGGGCCAACGTCCTGACTTTC.

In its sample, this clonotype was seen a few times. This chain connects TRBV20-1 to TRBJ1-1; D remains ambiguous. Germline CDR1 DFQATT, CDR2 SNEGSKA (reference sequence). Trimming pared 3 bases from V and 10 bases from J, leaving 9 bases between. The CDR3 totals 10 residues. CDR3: CSASFSGAFF. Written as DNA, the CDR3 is TGCAGTGCTAGCTTTAGCGGAGCTTTCTTT.

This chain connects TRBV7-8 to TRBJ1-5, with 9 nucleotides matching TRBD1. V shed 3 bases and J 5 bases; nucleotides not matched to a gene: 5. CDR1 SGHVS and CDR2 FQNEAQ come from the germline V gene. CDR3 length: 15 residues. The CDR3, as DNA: TGTGCCAGCAGCTTGGCGGGGACAGGGCATCAGCCCCAGCATTTT. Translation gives CASSLAGTGHQPQHF.

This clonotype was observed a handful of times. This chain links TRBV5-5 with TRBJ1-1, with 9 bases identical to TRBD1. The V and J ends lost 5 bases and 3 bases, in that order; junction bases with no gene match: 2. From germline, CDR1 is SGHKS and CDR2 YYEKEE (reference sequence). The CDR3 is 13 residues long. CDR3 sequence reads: CASRWTGDTEAFF. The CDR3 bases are TGTGCCAGCAGGTGGACAGGGGACACTGAAGCTTTCTTT. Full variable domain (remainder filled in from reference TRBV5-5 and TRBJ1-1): DAGVTQSPTHLIKTRGQQVTLRCSPISGHKSVSWYQQVLGQGPQFIFQYYEKEERGRGNFPDRFSARQFPNYSSELNVNALLLGDSALYLCASRWTGDTEAFFGQGTRLTVV.

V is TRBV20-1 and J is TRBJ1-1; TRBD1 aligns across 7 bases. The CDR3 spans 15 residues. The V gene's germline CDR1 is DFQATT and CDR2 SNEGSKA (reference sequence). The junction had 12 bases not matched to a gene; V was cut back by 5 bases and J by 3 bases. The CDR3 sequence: CSAFLSGGRYTEAFF. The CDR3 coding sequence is TGCAGTGCTTTCCTCTCAGGGGGGAGGTACACTGAAGCTTTCTTT.

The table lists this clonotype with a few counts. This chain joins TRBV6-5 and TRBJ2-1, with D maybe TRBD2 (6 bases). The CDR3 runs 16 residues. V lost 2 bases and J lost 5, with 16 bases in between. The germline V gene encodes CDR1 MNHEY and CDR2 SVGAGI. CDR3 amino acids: CASSYSPWQRDNEQFF. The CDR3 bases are TGTGCCAGCAGTTACAGTCCTTGGCAGCGGGACAATGAGCAGTTCTTC.

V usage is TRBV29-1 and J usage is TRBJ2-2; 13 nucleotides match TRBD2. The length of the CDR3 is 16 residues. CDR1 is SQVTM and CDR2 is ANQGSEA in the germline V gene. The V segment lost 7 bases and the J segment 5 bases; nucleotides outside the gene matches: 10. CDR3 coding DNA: TGCAGCGGATCACTAGCGGGAGGGCCGTTGACCGGGGAGCTGTTTTTT. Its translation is CSGSLAGGPLTGELFF.